Following are 18 T cell receptor beta chains from one sample sequenced in a study of PD-L1 blockade in urothelial cancer. Time point denoted: pretreatment peripheral blood. Only in-frame clones appear in the TCRdb table, and some are missing; sequencing was by immunoSEQ multiplex PCR. The sample holds 84,000 or so clones, approximately 81% seen once. Sequencing used PBMCs, obtained around atezolizumab (anti-PD-L1) treatment. These receptors originate from a man aged 60 to 75 with urothelial cancer.

The chain carries TRBV19 and TRBJ1-5; D perhaps matches TRBD1 (6 bases). Trimming took off 6 bases at V and 5 bases at J, with 14 bases between the two ends. This CDR3 contains 14 residues. Germline V gene sequence: CDR1 LNHDA, CDR2 SQIVND (reference sequence). The CDR3 is CASRAGVSDQPQHF. The CDR3, as DNA: TGTGCCAGTAGGGCAGGGGTATCGGATCAGCCCCAGCATTTT.

This clone was found once. The chain joins TRBV10-3 to TRBJ2-7; TRBD2 aligns across 9 bases. Trimming cost V 10 bases and J 3 bases; bases outside gene matches: 10. Germline V gene sequence: CDR1 ENHRY, CDR2 SYGVKD. CDR3 length equals 14 residues. CDR3 DNA sequence: TGTGCCACCAAAGTCCGGACTAGCGACTACGAGCAGTACTTC. It codes for CATKVRTSDYEQYF.

V is TRBV30 and J is TRBJ2-1; TRBD2 aligns across 9 bases. The CDR3 totals 13 residues. The V gene's germline CDR1 is GTSNPN and CDR2 SVGIG (reference sequence). With V trimmed by 0 bases and J by 10 bases, 4 bases remained unmatched. This chain's CDR3 is CAWSVQSGGEQFF. For the CDR3, the DNA is TGTGCCTGGAGTGTACAGAGCGGGGGGGAGCAGTTCTTC. The entire variable domain, with the rest obtained from reference TRBV30 and TRBJ2-1, is as follows: SQTIHQWPATLVQPVGSPLSLECTVEGTSNPNLYWYRQAAGRGLQLLFYSVGIGQISSEVPQNLSASRPQDRQFILSSKKLLLSDSGFYLCAWSVQSGGEQFFGPGTRLTVL.

This clone showed up just once. The chain uses TRBV5-6 and TRBJ2-2; TRBD1 aligns across 9 bases. The CDR3 is made up of 16 amino acids. With 2 bases clipped from V and 3 bases from J, the junction kept 5 bases outside the gene matches. CDR1 is SGHDT and CDR2 is YYEEEE in the germline V gene. CDR3 DNA: TGTGCCAGCAGCTTCTCCGGGACAGGGCACACCGGGGAGCTGTTTTTT. Its protein is CASSFSGTGHTGELFF.

This chain connects TRBV11-2 to TRBJ2-5; 11 bases fit TRBD2. Germline V CDR1 and CDR2: SGHAT, FQNNGV. The V gene end was trimmed by 6 bases and the J gene end by 1 base; junction bases not matched to a gene: 4. The CDR3 is 15 amino acids. For the CDR3, the DNA is TGTGCCAGCAGAGGACTAGCGGGCCTCCAAGAGACCCAGTACTTC. It yields the protein CASRGLAGLQETQYF.

The chain couples TRBV23-1 to TRBJ2-4; TRBD2 aligns across 7 bases. TRBV23-1 is given ORF status, its function remaining uncertain. J was trimmed by 2 bases and V by 3 bases; bases with no gene match: 4. The CDR3 consists of 15 residues. CDR3 coding DNA: TGCGCCAGCAGTCAGGGGAGGGAGTCCAAAAACATTCAGTACTTC. Its translation: CASSQGRESKNIQYF.

This rearrangement joins TRBV5-1 to TRBJ1-2; 10 bases align to TRBD1. CDR3 length: 14 amino acids. Looked up from germline, CDR1 is SGHRS and CDR2 is YFSETQ. The junction had 5 bases not matched to a gene; V was cut back by 3 bases and J by 6 bases. The CDR3 DNA follows: TGCGCCAGCAGCTGGGACAGGGGCGAAAATGGCTACACCTTC. It encodes CASSWDRGENGYTF.

The chain is built from TRBV7-9 and TRBJ1-2; TRBD1 matches at 8 bases. Losses at the gene ends were 5 bases for V and 7 bases for J; bases not matched to a gene: 6. Germline CDR1 is SEHNR and CDR2 is FQNEAQ (reference sequence). The CDR3 spans 13 residues. CDR3 sequence (DNA): TGTGCCAGCAGCAGGACAGGGTCCGCTGGCTACACCTTC. Amino acid sequence: CASSRTGSAGYTF.

The chain is built from TRBV7-9 and TRBJ2-3, with D perhaps TRBD2 (6 bases). The V end was cut by 6 bases, the J end by 4 bases, with 20 bases between. The CDR3 is 16 residues long. Germline V CDR1 and CDR2: SEHNR, FQNEAQ (reference sequence). CDR3 in DNA: TGTGCCAGCAGGGGGGACGGGGGACTTCCCGCAGATACGCAGTATTTT. Its protein is CASRGDGGLPADTQYF.

This CDR3 reads CASRLSGADYGYTF. Here the CDR3 DNA reads TGCGCCAGCAGACTATCAGGGGCGGACTATGGCTACACCTTC. J is TRBJ1-2 and V is TRBV5-1; a possible D gene is TRBD1 (6 bases). V was pared by 5 bases and J by 3 bases, with 14 bases between. CDR1 is SGHRS, CDR2 YFSETQ, per germline. This CDR3 region has 14 residues. The full variable domain, with the rest looked up from reference TRBV5-1 and TRBJ1-2, is KAGVTQTPRYLIKTRGQQVTLSCSPISGHRSVSWYQQTPGQGLQFLFEYFSETQRNKGNFPGRFSGRQFSNSRSEMNVSTLELGDSALYLCASRLSGADYGYTFGSGTRLTVV.

This sequence joins TRBV5-1 and TRBJ2-7; maybe TRBD2 (5 bases). In germline, CDR1 is SGHRS, CDR2 YFSETQ. The CDR3 extends over 14 amino acids. The V and J ends lost 3 bases and 6 bases respectively, with 16 bases between them. CDR3 region: CASSSDAAGREQYF. CDR3 DNA sequence: TGCGCCAGCAGCTCGGACGCCGCGGGTCGCGAGCAGTACTTC.

V is TRBV6-6 and J is TRBJ2-7, with TRBD2 matching 7 bases. Germline V CDR1 and CDR2: MNHNY, SVGAGI (reference sequence). The CDR3 extends over 16 amino acids. Trimming removed 7 bases from V and 2 bases from J; junction bases left unmatched: 14. This chain's CDR3 is CASKPLGGGSTYEQYF. Written as DNA, the CDR3 is TGTGCCAGCAAACCTCTTGGCGGGGGTTCTACCTACGAGCAGTACTTC.

V gene TRBV18 combines with J gene TRBJ2-1; a possible D gene is TRBD1 (5 bases). The CDR3 extends over 16 amino acids. The ends were cut back, 0 bases at V and 1 base at J, with 10 bases in the middle. Germline loops: CDR1 KGHSH, CDR2 LQKENI. The CDR3 loop is CASSPPAQGSYNEQFF. As DNA, the CDR3 is TGTGCCAGCTCACCACCGGCGCAGGGTTCCTACAATGAGCAGTTCTTC.

The V and J genes are TRBV18 and TRBJ2-2; 7 nucleotides match TRBD1. The CDR3 extends over 14 amino acids. V gave up 3 bases and J gave up 5 bases; unmatched junction bases: 3. From germline, CDR1 is KGHSH and CDR2 LQKENI. In nucleotides, the CDR3 is TGTGCCAGCTCACCTCAGGACAGGACCGGGGAGCTGTTTTTT. Residues: CASSPQDRTGELFF. Drawing the rest from reference TRBV18 and TRBJ2-2, the complete variable domain is NAGVMQNPRHLVRRRGQEARLRCSPMKGHSHVYWYRQLPEEGLKFMVYLQKENIIDESGMPKERFSAEFPKEGPSILRIQQVVRGDSAAYFCASSPQDRTGELFFGEGSRLTVL.

The chain combines TRBV9 with TRBJ2-1, with D possibly matching TRBD2 (6 bases). The ends were cut back, 0 bases at V and 9 bases at J, with 13 bases in the middle. CDR1 is SGDLS and CDR2 is YYNGEE in the germline V gene. This CDR3 comprises 14 residues. The CDR3 region has the DNA TGTGCCAGCAGCGTAGCCGGAGGGGTAAGTGAGCAGTTCTTC. Encoded protein: CASSVAGGVSEQFF. The complete variable domain, with remaining parts taken from reference TRBV9 and TRBJ2-1, reads DSGVTQTPKHLITATGQRVTLRCSPRSGDLSVYWYQQSLDQGLQFLIQYYNGEERAKGNILERFSAQQFPDLHSELNLSSLELGDSALYFCASSVAGGVSEQFFGPGTRLTVL.

The gene calls are TRBV29-1 and TRBJ2-3; 8 nucleotides agree with TRBD1. Trimming took 3 bases from V and 2 from J; bases not matched to a gene: 1. The CDR3 runs 13 residues. Germline CDR1 SQVTM, CDR2 ANQGSEA. The CDR3 nucleotides read TGCAGCGTTGAGGGACAGGCCACAGATACGCAGTATTTT. As protein: CSVEGQATDTQYF.

This clone occurred a few times. The chain carries TRBV5-1 and TRBJ2-7, with 7 bases aligning to TRBD2. Germline V CDR1 and CDR2: SGHRS, YFSETQ. The length of the CDR3 is 15 residues. Trimming at V came to 5 bases and at J to 6 bases, leaving 14 bases not matched to a gene. The CDR3 protein is CASRGREAPPVEQYF. CDR3 DNA sequence: TGCGCCAGCAGGGGGAGGGAAGCTCCCCCTGTCGAGCAGTACTTC.

This chain connects TRBV12-5 to TRBJ2-2; possible D gene TRBD2, 5 bases. V dropped 6 bases and J dropped 1 base, with 9 bases sitting between them. CDR3 length: 14 amino acids. CDR1 is LGHNT and CDR2 is FRNRAP in the germline V gene. CDR3: CASGAGVNTGELFF. CDR3 in DNA: TGTGCTAGTGGAGCCGGGGTGAACACCGGGGAGCTGTTTTTT.